This T cell receptor (beta chain) was observed in a study of T cell repertoires in cytomegalovirus infection. This clonotype was seen a handful of times. TCRdb reprocessed the reads with MiXCR, giving one entry per CDR3 protein. The data show hundreds of thousands of distinct CDR3 sequences, about 23% seen once. CDR1 and CDR2 (germline): SQVTM, ANQGSEA. This CDR3 spans 16 amino acids. The V and J ends lost 1 base and 0 bases respectively, with 13 bases between them. The chain carries TRBV29-1 and TRBJ1-3; no clear D gene. This clonotype was sampled from a human donor in good health (CMV status not recorded). Some clones in this sample may be carry-over from other donors' samples. The material sequenced was CD8+ T cells from PBMCs. In DNA form, the CDR3 reads TGCAGCGTTGAAGGCCTGCGAGGGAGCTCTGGAAACACCATATATTTT. It codes for CSVEGLRGSSGNTIYF.